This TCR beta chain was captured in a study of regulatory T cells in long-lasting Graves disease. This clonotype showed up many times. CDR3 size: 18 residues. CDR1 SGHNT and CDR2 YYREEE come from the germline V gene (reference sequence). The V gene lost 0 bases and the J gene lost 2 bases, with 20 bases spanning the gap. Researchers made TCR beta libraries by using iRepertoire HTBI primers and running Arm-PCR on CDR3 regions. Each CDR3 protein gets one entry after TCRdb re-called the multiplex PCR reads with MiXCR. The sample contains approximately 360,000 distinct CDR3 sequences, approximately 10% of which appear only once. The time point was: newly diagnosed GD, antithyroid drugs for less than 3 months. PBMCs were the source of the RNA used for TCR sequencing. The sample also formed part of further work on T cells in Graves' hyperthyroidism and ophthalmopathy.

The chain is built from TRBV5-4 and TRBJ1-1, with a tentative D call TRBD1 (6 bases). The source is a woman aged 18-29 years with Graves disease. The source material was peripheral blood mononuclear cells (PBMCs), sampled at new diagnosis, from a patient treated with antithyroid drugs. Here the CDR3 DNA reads TGTGCCAGCAGCTTGGGTGGGGGGCGCGGGTACGTTAACACTGAAGCTTTCTTT. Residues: CASSLGGGRGYVNTEAFF.